Listed here are 30 T cell receptor beta chains from one sample, sequenced in a study of monozygotic twins with inflammatory bowel disease. TCRdb re-called the 5' RACE reads and gives one entry per CDR3 protein, without DNA. Recorded for this sample: roughly 140,000 distinct CDR3 sequences. The sample taken for sequencing was blood. Receptors originate from a human donor with ulcerative colitis or Crohn's disease, or a healthy co-twin of an affected twin (not recorded which).

This chain connects TRBV24-1 to TRBJ2-3. This CDR3 contains 13 residues. Germline V gene data show CDR1 as KGHDR and CDR2 as SFDVKD. CDR3 amino acids: CATSDFLTDTQYF.

The genes are TRBV12-3 or TRBV12-4 and TRBJ2-5; the TCRdb call, TRBD1, lacks DNA for checking. The CDR3 is 13 amino acids. The CDR3 sequence is CASSPGQGQTQYF.

The chain couples TRBV7-9 to TRBJ2-7. Germline CDR1 SEHNR, CDR2 FQNEAQ (reference sequence). The CDR3 runs to 12 residues. CDR3 sequence reads: CASSLENYEQYF.

V usage is TRBV27 and J usage is TRBJ2-5; TCRdb outputs TRBD1, but without DNA this stays unchecked. Germline loops: CDR1 MNHEY, CDR2 SMNVEV (reference sequence). The CDR3 covers 15 residues. This CDR3 reads CASTPWGQEQETQYF.

V and J are TRBV18 and TRBJ1-6. Germline lookup yields CDR1 KGHSH and CDR2 LQKENI. The CDR3 sequence is 15 residues long. The CDR3 protein is CASSPLGHHNSPLHF. Full variable domain (remainder filled in from reference TRBV18 and TRBJ1-6): NAGVMQNPRHLVRRRGQEARLRCSPMKGHSHVYWYRQLPEEGLKFMVYLQKENIIDESGMPKERFSAEFPKEGPSILRIQQVVRGDSAAYFCASSPLGHHNSPLHFGNGTRLTVT.

V is TRBV4-1 and J is TRBJ2-7; TCRdb proposes TRBD2, but this gene call is untestable without DNA. Germline CDR1 MGHRA, CDR2 YSYEKL. The CDR3 has 15 amino acids. The CDR3 reads CASSPRSGGSYEQYF.

The chain joins TRBV7-6 to TRBJ1-2; TCRdb's D call of TRBD1 is untestable without DNA. The germline CDR1 and CDR2 sequences are SGHVS and FNYEAQ. The CDR3 is 14 residues long. Here the CDR3 reads CASSLAGPRSGYTF.

The rearrangement links TRBV12-3 or TRBV12-4 to TRBJ2-4; TCRdb reports TRBD1, a call that lacks DNA to check it against. This CDR3 spans 13 amino acids. The CDR3 spells CASSFGDQNIQYF.

This CDR3 is CAIKGGSGSYEQYF. The chain combines TRBV10-3 with TRBJ2-7; the TCRdb D gene call, TRBD2, has no DNA to confirm it. Germline V CDR1 and CDR2: ENHRY, SYGVKD. The CDR3 loop spans 14 amino acids.

The chain has TRBV7-2 and TRBJ1-2; the D call of TRBD1 rests on TCRdb alone, since no DNA is present to check it. Germline CDR1 and CDR2: SGHTA and FQGNSA. This CDR3 region has 16 residues. The chain's CDR3 is CASSLAGQGANYGYTF.

CDR3: CASSLRGTGTGQPQHF. The gene calls are TRBV27 and TRBJ1-5; the D call of TRBD1 rests on TCRdb alone, since no DNA is present to check it. CDR1 and CDR2 from the germline V gene are MNHEY and SMNVEV (reference sequence). The CDR3 runs 16 residues.

The gene calls are TRBV20-1 and TRBJ2-7; TCRdb designates TRBD1, a call that cannot be tested without DNA. The germline CDR1 and CDR2 sequences are DFQATT and SNEGSKA (reference sequence). The CDR3 extends over 14 amino acids. The CDR3 sequence: CSARHTGQANEQYF.

V and J are TRBV7-2 and TRBJ2-5; TCRdb reports TRBD2, a call that lacks DNA to check it against. The CDR3 loop spans 17 amino acids. Looked up from germline, CDR1 is SGHTA and CDR2 is FQGNSA. The CDR3 protein is CASRSRSSGGPRETQYF. The entire variable domain, with the rest obtained from reference TRBV7-2 and TRBJ2-5, is as follows: GAGVSQSPSNKVTEKGKDVELRCDPISGHTALYWYRQSLGQGLEFLIYFQGNSAPDKSGLPSDRFSAERTGGSVSTLTIQRTQQEDSAVYLCASRSRSSGGPRETQYFGPGTRLLVL.

The J gene is TRBJ2-2, the V gene TRBV29-1; the TRBD1 assignment by TCRdb is unverifiable without DNA. Germline values: CDR1 SQVTM, CDR2 ANQGSEA. The CDR3 has 14 residues. The chain's CDR3 is CSVGGEQGAGELFF.

J is TRBJ1-5 and V is TRBV6-2 or TRBV6-3. This CDR3 spans 13 amino acids. Germline values: CDR1 MNHEY, CDR2 SVGEGT. The CDR3 is CASSHEADQPQHF.

The genes are TRBV5-1 and TRBJ1-6; as DNA is missing, the TRBD1 call by TCRdb cannot be tested. CDR3 length: 16 residues. Germline lookup yields CDR1 SGHRS and CDR2 YFSETQ. The CDR3 spells CASSLQVTGLNSPLHF.

This chain links TRBV4-1 with TRBJ1-2. This CDR3 comprises 14 residues. Germline CDR1 and CDR2: MGHRA and YSYEKL. CDR3 residues: CASSQVGDNYGYTF.

The chain combines TRBV9 with TRBJ2-5; TCRdb calls TRBD1, which cannot be checked without DNA. The CDR3 runs to 14 residues. Germline V gene lookup returns CDR1 SGDLS and CDR2 YYNGEE. The CDR3 reads CASTPRGVEETQYF.

J is TRBJ1-1 and V is TRBV5-1; no DNA is available, so the TRBD1 call from TCRdb remains unchecked. Germline values: CDR1 SGHRS, CDR2 YFSETQ. The CDR3 has 15 amino acids. The CDR3 is CASSLAPGAYTEAFF. The full variable domain, rest sourced from reference TRBV5-1 and TRBJ1-1, is KAGVTQTPRYLIKTRGQQVTLSCSPISGHRSVSWYQQTPGQGLQFLFEYFSETQRNKGNFPGRFSGRQFSNSRSEMNVSTLELGDSALYLCASSLAPGAYTEAFFGQGTRLTVV.

The chain is built from TRBV4-3 and TRBJ1-6; as DNA is missing, the TRBD1 call by TCRdb cannot be tested. The CDR3 has 15 residues. CDR1 and CDR2 from the germline V gene are LGHNA and YSLEER. The CDR3 protein is CASSQDTGDLSPLHF.

The chain combines TRBV20-1 with TRBJ2-7; TCRdb names TRBD2, which stays unverified in the absence of DNA. This CDR3 comprises 20 residues. Germline loops: CDR1 DFQATT, CDR2 SNEGSKA (reference sequence). CDR3 region: CSARVQGGSGGLSYSYEQYF.

The V and J genes are TRBV29-1 and TRBJ2-5. In germline, CDR1 is SQVTM, CDR2 ANQGSEA. The length of the CDR3 is 14 residues. The CDR3 reads CSVVDLGYQETQYF. The full variable domain, its missing parts supplied by reference TRBV29-1 and TRBJ2-5, is SAVISQKPSRDICQRGTSLTIQCQVDSQVTMMFWYRQQPGQSLTLIATANQGSEATYESGFVIDKFPISRPNLTFSTLTVSNMSPEDSSIYLCSVVDLGYQETQYFGPGTRLLVL.

This chain links TRBV4-1 with TRBJ2-7. The CDR3 spans 12 residues. From germline, CDR1 is MGHRA and CDR2 YSYEKL. The CDR3 reads CASSQGGYEQYF.

This chain links TRBV5-1 with TRBJ1-4; TCRdb proposes TRBD1, but this gene call is untestable without DNA. Germline V lookup: CDR1 SGHRS, CDR2 YFSETQ. The CDR3 is 15 amino acids. This chain's CDR3 is CASRRDGQNNEKLFF.

The CDR3 loop reads CASSFVQGAGTEAFF. The gene calls are TRBV7-9 and TRBJ1-1; without DNA, the TCRdb call of TRBD1 cannot be checked. Germline CDR1 SEHNR, CDR2 FQNEAQ (reference sequence). The CDR3 consists of 15 residues.

CDR3 sequence: CAISERQEETQYF. The chain employs TRBV10-3 and TRBJ2-5. The CDR3 length is 13 residues. In germline, CDR1 is ENHRY, CDR2 SYGVKD.

The rearrangement joins TRBV7-7 to TRBJ2-5; TCRdb returns TRBD2, unconfirmable since there is no DNA. CDR1 and CDR2 (germline): SSHAT, FNYEAQ (reference sequence). The CDR3 consists of 14 residues. CDR3 region: CASSLAGEKETQYF. Supplemented by reference TRBV7-7 and TRBJ2-5, the full variable domain reads GAGVSQSPRYKVTKRGQDVTLRCDPISSHATLYWYQQALGQGPEFLTYFNYEAQPDKSGLPSDRFSAERPEGSISTLTIQRTEQRDSAMYRCASSLAGEKETQYFGPGTRLLVL.

V is TRBV6-2 or TRBV6-3 and J is TRBJ1-1; TCRdb's assignment of TRBD1 cannot be checked, as there is no DNA. The CDR3 consists of 11 residues. CDR1 is MNHEY and CDR2 is SVGEGT in the germline V gene. The CDR3: CASTEGAEAFF.

This chain links TRBV2 with TRBJ2-6; TCRdb lists TRBD1, though no DNA is available to test this call. The germline gives CDR1 SNHLY, CDR2 FYNNEI. This CDR3 has 19 amino acids. The CDR3 sequence is CASSVVGTGGSSGANVLTF.

The CDR3 protein is CSAPHRGQMGGGEAFF. This sequence joins TRBV20-1 and TRBJ1-1; TCRdb picks TRBD1, but there is no DNA to check that call. Germline CDR1 is DFQATT and CDR2 is SNEGSKA (reference sequence). This CDR3 has 16 residues.